This T cell receptor beta chain was identified in a study of monozygotic twins with inflammatory bowel disease. In eight separate reactions per sample, cDNA was generated. From its re-call of the 5' RACE reads, TCRdb lists each CDR3 protein once, without DNA. In total, the table holds approximately 300,000 distinct CDR3 sequences. CDR1 and CDR2 from the germline V gene are KGHSH and LQKENI. This CDR3 is built from 16 residues. The receptor was isolated from a human donor with ulcerative colitis or Crohn's disease, or a healthy co-twin of an affected twin (not recorded which). Material: blood. The rearrangement uses TRBV18 and TRBJ2-3; TCRdb outputs TRBD1, but without DNA this stays unchecked. CDR3 protein: CASSPLRPGSTDTQYF. Looking up the rest from reference TRBV18 and TRBJ2-3 gives the full variable domain: NAGVMQNPRHLVRRRGQEARLRCSPMKGHSHVYWYRQLPEEGLKFMVYLQKENIIDESGMPKERFSAEFPKEGPSILRIQQVVRGDSAAYFCASSPLRPGSTDTQYFGPGTRLTVL.